One and the same sample provided the 13 T cell receptor beta chains below, sequenced in a study of tumor-infiltrating lymphocytes in localized non-small cell lung cancer. Here immunoSEQ multiplex PCR was the method, and the copy in TCRdb shows in-frame clones only, minus some. The table has roughly 12,000 clones, about 70% seen once; the top ten hold roughly 17%. Sequencing was carried out using uninvolved lung tissue not adjacent to the tumor. Source of these receptors: a human donor with non-small cell lung cancer.

Relative to its sample, this clone is medium-sized. The V gene is TRBV4-3, the J gene TRBJ1-6; D remains ambiguous. V lost 2 bases, J lost 8 bases, and 13 bases lay in between. Looked up from germline, CDR1 is LGHNA and CDR2 is YSLEER. The CDR3 is made up of 15 amino acids. CDR3: CASSQSGGRDSPLHF. For the CDR3, the DNA is TGCGCCAGCAGCCAATCAGGAGGGCGGGATTCACCCCTCCACTTT.

The gene calls are TRBV29-1 and TRBJ1-2; D not certain. Germline loops: CDR1 SQVTM, CDR2 ANQGSEA. The CDR3 is 11 residues long. Trimming shortened V by 5 bases and J by 3 bases, and 7 bases separated the two germline ends. CDR3 sequence: CSVLSHYGYTF. CDR3 DNA: TGCAGCGTTTTATCCCACTATGGCTACACCTTC. The whole variable domain, remainder taken from reference TRBV29-1 and TRBJ1-2, is SAVISQKPSRDICQRGTSLTIQCQVDSQVTMMFWYRQQPGQSLTLIATANQGSEATYESGFVIDKFPISRPNLTFSTLTVSNMSPEDSSIYLCSVLSHYGYTFGSGTRLTVV.

This sequence joins TRBV21-1 and TRBJ1-2; TRBD1 was called by the table and not checked on the DNA. TRBV21-1 is listed as a pseudogene. This CDR3 has 14 residues. The CDR3 here is CASSDRGPNYGYTF. The CDR3, as DNA: TGTGCCAGCAGCGACAGGGGGCCAAACTATGGCTACACCTTC.

The sample holds a few counts of this clone. This chain joins TRBV9 and TRBJ1-1; no clear D. CDR3 size: 14 residues. Germline CDR1 and CDR2: SGDLS and YYNGEE. The V end lost 0 bases, the J end lost 6 bases, and 12 bases lay between the germline ends. The CDR3 DNA follows: TGTGCCAGCAGCGTAGAATTGTTGGCAGCTGAAGCTTTCTTT. It codes for CASSVELLAAEAFF. Full variable domain (rest looked up from reference TRBV9 and TRBJ1-1): DSGVTQTPKHLITATGQRVTLRCSPRSGDLSVYWYQQSLDQGLQFLIQYYNGEERAKGNILERFSAQQFPDLHSELNLSSLELGDSALYFCASSVELLAAEAFFGQGTRLTVV.

The chain employs TRBV7-3 and TRBJ2-1; tentative D call: TRBD1 (6 bases). CDR1 is SGHTA and CDR2 is FQGTGA in the germline V gene. The CDR3 runs to 13 residues. Trimming shortened V by 5 bases and J by 9 bases, and 14 bases separated the two germline ends. The CDR3 reads CASSPTGFGEQFF. As DNA, the CDR3 is TGTGCCAGCAGCCCCACAGGGTTCGGTGAGCAGTTCTTC.

The chain carries TRBV6-5 and TRBJ1-1; unclear D gene. V lost 6 bases to trimming and J lost 2 bases, with 13 bases between them. The V gene's germline CDR1 is MNHEY and CDR2 SVGAGI. This CDR3 is 14 amino acids long. The CDR3 DNA reads as TGTGCCAGCAGGAGGCAATGGACCAACACTGAAGCTTTCTTT. This sequence encodes CASRRQWTNTEAFF.

This clone occurred once. The chain couples TRBV5-6 to TRBJ1-1, with a tentative D call TRBD1 (5 bases). The CDR3 loop spans 12 amino acids. V lost 3 bases, J lost 9 bases, and 12 bases lay in between. Germline values: CDR1 SGHDT, CDR2 YYEEEE. For the CDR3, the DNA is TGTGCCAGCAGCTATAAGAGGGGTCAAGCTTTCTTT. It encodes CASSYKRGQAFF.

V gene TRBV4-3 combines with J gene TRBJ2-5; possibly TRBD2 for D (5 bases). Trimming stripped 0 bases from V and 7 bases from J, with 15 bases between. The V gene's germline CDR1 is LGHNA and CDR2 YSLEER. CDR3 length: 15 residues. The CDR3: CASSQDRLTGRTQYF. Here the CDR3 DNA reads TGCGCCAGCAGCCAAGATCGCCTAACGGGAAGGACCCAGTACTTC.

The chain uses TRBV19 and TRBJ2-7, with a weak D call TRBD2 (7 bases). The germline V and J ends were trimmed by 5 bases and 3 bases, with 11 bases remaining between them. Germline V gives CDR1 LNHDA, CDR2 SQIVND (reference sequence). The CDR3 loop spans 13 amino acids. CDR3 in DNA: TGTGCCAGTAGTCCGGGGGGCCTCTACGAGCAGTACTTC. This translates into CASSPGGLYEQYF.

The chain carries TRBV29-1 and TRBJ2-1; 9 bases align to TRBD2. Unmatched junction bases numbered 14, after V lost 6 bases and J lost 8 bases. This CDR3 is 15 amino acids long. Germline V gives CDR1 SQVTM, CDR2 ANQGSEA. Here the CDR3 reads CSVRYGIAGVDEQFF. The CDR3 region has the DNA TGCAGCGTGAGATATGGGATAGCGGGAGTGGATGAGCAGTTCTTC.

The chain links TRBV19 to TRBJ2-5; 8 nucleotides match TRBD2. CDR1 is LNHDA, CDR2 SQIVND, per germline (reference sequence). V was clipped by 6 bases and J by 4 bases; unmatched bases: 10. The length of the CDR3 is 15 residues. The CDR3 spells CASRGAGAGRETQYF. CDR3 nucleotide sequence: TGTGCCAGTAGAGGAGCGGGGGCCGGGAGAGAGACCCAGTACTTC.

The CDR3 nucleotides are TGCGCCAGCAGCCCACAGGATTATAGCAATCAGCCCCAGCATTTT. Its protein product is CASSPQDYSNQPQHF. J is TRBJ1-5 and V is TRBV4-1; TRBD1 is a possible D gene (5 bases). The CDR3 covers 15 residues. The V end was cut by 4 bases, the J end by 0 bases, with 10 bases between. From germline, CDR1 is MGHRA and CDR2 YSYEKL.

This rearrangement joins TRBV29-1 to TRBJ1-4; D is unclear. CDR3 length: 11 amino acids. Germline lookup yields CDR1 SQVTM and CDR2 ANQGSEA. V lost 3 bases, J lost 4 bases, and 3 bases lay in between. CDR3 DNA sequence: TGCAGCGTTGAGATTAATGAAAAACTGTTTTTT. Its translation: CSVEINEKLFF.